One and the same sample provided the 20 T cell receptor beta chains below, sequenced in a study of cytomegalovirus exposure and HLA in healthy donors. The PCR employed 60 Vbeta primers together with 13 Jbeta primers. The repertoire was sequenced with immunoSEQ multiplex PCR; TCRdb's copy has only in-frame clones and lacks some. The sample has 120,000 to 150,000 clones, around 79% seen once. Material for sequencing was PBMCs. The receptor source for this set is a male donor in good health and CMV-seronegative.

V usage is TRBV28 and J usage is TRBJ2-2; TRBD1 might be the D (6 bases). Trimming took 6 bases from V and 7 from J, leaving 21 bases between them. Per the germline V gene, CDR1 is MDHEN and CDR2 is SYDVKM. The CDR3 consists of 16 residues. CDR3 protein: CASSTPPQGKIGELFF. In DNA form, the CDR3 reads TGTGCCAGCAGCACACCTCCCCAGGGGAAGATCGGGGAGCTGTTTTTT.

This chain uses TRBV11-3 with TRBJ2-6; D is unclear. V lost 1 base to trimming and J lost 1 base, with 5 bases between them. The V gene's germline CDR1 is SGHNT and CDR2 YENEEA. CDR3 size: 15 residues. The CDR3 nucleotides read TGTGCCAGCAGCTTAGCAGTTTCTGGGGCCAACGTCCTGACTTTC. Its translation is CASSLAVSGANVLTF.

This rearrangement joins TRBV2 to TRBJ2-7; maybe TRBD2 (9 bases). V was clipped by 6 bases and J by 4 bases, with 25 bases between them. Per germline, CDR1 SNHLY and CDR2 FYNNEI. There are 17 residues in the CDR3. In nucleotides, the CDR3 is TGTGCCAGCAGAGGACAGGGTGCAGGCGGGGGGGCTTACGAGCAGTACTTC. Its translation is CASRGQGAGGGAYEQYF.

The chain carries TRBV11-2 and TRBJ2-1; 13 nucleotides align to TRBD2. V shed 5 bases, J shed 5 bases, and the junction held 12 bases outside the gene matches. CDR1 and CDR2 from the germline V gene are SGHAT and FQNNGV. The CDR3 contains 18 residues. Written as DNA, the CDR3 is TGTGCCAGCAGCGCTAGGACTAGCGGGAGCCTCCTACACAATGAGCAGTTCTTC. This codes for CASSARTSGSLLHNEQFF.

This chain joins TRBV6-5 and TRBJ1-2; D is ambiguous. Per the germline V gene, CDR1 is MNHEY and CDR2 is SVGAGI. V lost 6 bases and J lost 10, with 18 bases in between. This CDR3 is 13 amino acids long. DNA for the CDR3: TGTGCCAGCAGGGCCACAAGCGCGAGTCTCTACACCTTC. Translation gives CASRATSASLYTF.

The chain uses TRBV2 and TRBJ2-7; 11 nucleotides align to TRBD1. Germline assignment: CDR1 SNHLY and CDR2 FYNNEI. J gave up 6 bases and V 8 bases, and 6 bases lay outside the gene matches. The CDR3 contains 13 residues. CDR3 amino acids: CASDGQGALEQYF. The CDR3 DNA reads as TGTGCCAGCGACGGACAGGGGGCTCTCGAGCAGTACTTC. The full variable domain, its missing parts supplied by reference TRBV2 and TRBJ2-7, is EPEVTQTPSHQVTQMGQEVILRCVPISNHLYFYWYRQILGQKVEFLVSFYNNEISEKSEIFDDQFSVERPDGSNFTLKIRSTKLEDSAMYFCASDGQGALEQYFGPGTRLTVT.

J is TRBJ2-1 and V is TRBV7-9; TRBD2 is a possible D gene (6 bases). Germline V gives CDR1 SEHNR, CDR2 FQNEAQ (reference sequence). With 5 bases removed from V and 7 bases from J, the gap between germline ends came to 15 bases. This CDR3 has 14 amino acids. CDR3 region: CASSPRSGGNEQFF. The CDR3 DNA reads as TGTGCCAGCAGCCCCCGAAGTGGGGGGAATGAGCAGTTCTTC.

In nucleotides, the CDR3 is TGTGCCAGCAGCGTAGGGGGTCCGACAGGGGAGTTTTCCTACGAGCAGTACTTC. It is translated as CASSVGGPTGEFSYEQYF. V is TRBV9 and J is TRBJ2-7; 8 bases line up with TRBD1. Germline V gene lookup returns CDR1 SGDLS and CDR2 YYNGEE. V lost 0 bases and J lost 1; bases outside the gene matches: 12. This CDR3 contains 18 residues. The full variable domain, in which reference TRBV9 and TRBJ2-7 provide the parts outside the CDR3, is DSGVTQTPKHLITATGQRVTLRCSPRSGDLSVYWYQQSLDQGLQFLIQYYNGEERAKGNILERFSAQQFPDLHSELNLSSLELGDSALYFCASSVGGPTGEFSYEQYFGPGTRLTVT.

The CDR3 spells CASSSYDTQYF. CDR3 coding DNA: TGTGCCAGCTCATCCTATGATACGCAGTATTTT. J is TRBJ2-3 and V is TRBV18, with D hard to call. The CDR3 runs to 11 residues. Germline V CDR1 and CDR2: KGHSH, LQKENI. V was shortened by 5 bases and J by 6 bases, with 6 bases between the two germline ends.

The V and J genes are TRBV2 and TRBJ1-1, with TRBD1 matching 7 bases. J lost 0 bases, V lost 4 bases, and 5 bases had no gene match. The CDR3 length is 15 residues. Per germline, CDR1 SNHLY and CDR2 FYNNEI. CDR3 nucleotide sequence: TGTGCCAGCAGTGGAGGGGGCACATTGAACACTGAAGCTTTCTTT. It translates to CASSGGGTLNTEAFF.

The chain recombines TRBV7-2 with TRBJ2-3, with 13 positions matching TRBD2. Trimming at V came to 5 bases and at J to 6 bases, leaving 5 bases not matched to a gene. The CDR3 is 15 amino acids. Germline V gives CDR1 SGHTA, CDR2 FQGNSA. This chain's CDR3 is CASSLGLAGMDTQYF. DNA of the CDR3: TGTGCCAGCAGCCTGGGACTAGCGGGGATGGATACGCAGTATTTT.

The CDR3 DNA follows: TGTGCCAGCAGCGCCCCTACTAGCGGGAGGGCCTACAATGAGCAGTTCTTC. Translating it yields CASSAPTSGRAYNEQFF. The chain employs TRBV9 and TRBJ2-1; 13 positions agree with TRBD2. J was trimmed by 2 bases and V by 3 bases; bases with no gene match: 5. The germline CDR1 and CDR2 sequences are SGDLS and YYNGEE. The CDR3 runs 17 residues.

The gene calls are TRBV6-5 and TRBJ2-1; 8 nucleotides agree with TRBD1. Germline V gene data show CDR1 as MNHEY and CDR2 as SVGAGI. The CDR3 contains 16 residues. Trimming at V came to 2 bases and at J to 7 bases, leaving 10 bases not matched to a gene. CDR3 in DNA: TGTGCCAGCAGTTACGGGATCCAGGGGGCGGGGAATGAGCAGTTCTTC. It encodes CASSYGIQGAGNEQFF.

V gene TRBV7-6 combines with J gene TRBJ2-7; possible D gene TRBD2, 6 bases. V was pared by 1 base and J by 2 bases, with 12 bases between. This CDR3 has 15 amino acids. Germline assignment: CDR1 SGHVS and CDR2 FNYEAQ. This CDR3 is CASSLDASETYEQYF. CDR3 nucleotides: TGTGCCAGCAGCTTAGATGCTAGCGAAACCTACGAGCAGTACTTC.

Worth noting for this clone: The sample has other DNA sequences that encode this CDR3 too. V usage is TRBV6-1 and J usage is TRBJ2-7, with 12 bases identical to TRBD2. The CDR3 runs 13 residues. The J segment lost 3 bases and the V segment lost 6 bases, leaving 0 bases of the junction unmatched. Germline V gene sequence: CDR1 MNHNS, CDR2 SASEGT. The CDR3 region is CASRLAGGYEQYF. CDR3 coding DNA: TGTGCCAGCAGACTAGCGGGAGGCTACGAGCAGTACTTC.

The rearrangement uses TRBV30 and TRBJ2-7, with 7 bases identical to TRBD1. The J segment lost 3 bases and the V segment lost 5 bases, leaving 4 bases of the junction unmatched. The CDR3 loop spans 12 amino acids. The germline V gene encodes CDR1 GTSNPN and CDR2 SVGIG (reference sequence). CDR3 in DNA: TGTGCCTGGGGGACAGCCCACTACGAGCAGTACTTC. Translating it yields CAWGTAHYEQYF.

This chain uses TRBV11-2 with TRBJ2-7; D may be TRBD2 (5 bases). This CDR3 is 14 amino acids long. The V end lost 0 bases, the J end lost 9 bases, and 15 bases lay between the germline ends. Germline V CDR1 and CDR2: SGHAT, FQNNGV. The CDR3 coding sequence is TGTGCCAGCAGCTTAGACGACCGAGCTCGGGGGCAGTACTTC. It translates to CASSLDDRARGQYF.

The chain recombines TRBV6-5 with TRBJ2-1; D is undetermined. Trimming shortened V by 6 bases and J by 8 bases, and 17 bases separated the two germline ends. Germline CDR1 reads MNHEY; CDR2 reads SVGAGI. The CDR3 extends over 14 amino acids. CDR3 region: CASSSRRSTDEQFF. CDR3 coding DNA: TGTGCCAGCAGCTCCCGAAGGAGTACCGATGAGCAGTTCTTC.

This clone was seen more than once but under ten times. The chain couples TRBV9 to TRBJ1-2; D not certain. Germline values: CDR1 SGDLS, CDR2 YYNGEE. The CDR3 is made up of 15 amino acids. The ends were cut back, 0 bases at V and 0 bases at J, with 9 bases in the middle. The CDR3 DNA follows: TGTGCCAGCAGCGTAGCTCAGTTCGCTAACTATGGCTACACCTTC. Residues: CASSVAQFANYGYTF.

The chain carries TRBV19 and TRBJ1-1, with D maybe TRBD1 (5 bases). Germline V gene lookup returns CDR1 LNHDA and CDR2 SQIVND (reference sequence). This CDR3 has 14 amino acids. The V end was cut by 7 bases, the J end by 7 bases, with 19 bases between. CDR3 region: CASTFGGDYGEAFF. The CDR3 region has the DNA TGTGCCAGTACCTTCGGAGGGGACTATGGTGAAGCTTTCTTT.